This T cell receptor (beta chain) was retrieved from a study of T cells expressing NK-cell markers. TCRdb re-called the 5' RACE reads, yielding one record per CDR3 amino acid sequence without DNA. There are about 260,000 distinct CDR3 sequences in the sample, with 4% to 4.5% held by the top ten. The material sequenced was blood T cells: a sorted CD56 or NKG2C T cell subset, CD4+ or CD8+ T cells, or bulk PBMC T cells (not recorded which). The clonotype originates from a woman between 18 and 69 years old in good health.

CDR3 in amino acids: CASSRSGPTDNEQFF. J is TRBJ2-1 and V is TRBV4-2; TCRdb picks TRBD2, but there is no DNA to check that call. Germline CDR1 and CDR2: LGHNA and YNFKEQ. The CDR3 totals 15 residues.